One sample yielded the 20 T cell receptor beta chains listed below, sequenced in a study of cytomegalovirus exposure and HLA in healthy donors. Researchers ran the PCR with 60 Vbeta and 13 Jbeta primers. Generated by immunoSEQ multiplex PCR, the TCRdb table keeps only in-frame clones and is missing some. The data show 150,000 to 200,000 clones, 83% seen once. The specimen was PBMCs. The source is a man aged 45-65 years in good health and CMV-seropositive.

The chain couples TRBV4-3 to TRBJ2-7; weak D call: TRBD1 (6 bases). This CDR3 is built from 15 residues. The V and J ends lost 0 bases and 5 bases respectively, with 14 bases between them. The germline gives CDR1 LGHNA, CDR2 YSLEER. In nucleotides, the CDR3 is TGCGCCAGCAGCCAAGATCGATCAGGGGCGAACGAGCAGTACTTC. Translated: CASSQDRSGANEQYF.

The chain recombines TRBV19 with TRBJ2-6, with D tentatively TRBD2 (6 bases). The V and J ends lost 11 bases and 0 bases respectively, with 20 bases between them. Germline CDR1 reads LNHDA; CDR2 reads SQIVND (reference sequence). The CDR3 has 17 amino acids. The CDR3 protein is CAVGSGLLDSGANVLTF. In nucleotides, the CDR3 is TGTGCCGTCGGCTCGGGACTCCTCGACTCTGGGGCCAACGTCCTGACTTTC.

The rearrangement joins TRBV7-9 to TRBJ2-4, with D perhaps TRBD1 (5 bases). Trimming took off 5 bases at V and 0 bases at J, with 14 bases between the two ends. In germline, CDR1 is SEHNR, CDR2 FQNEAQ (reference sequence). The length of the CDR3 is 16 residues. The chain's CDR3 is CASSLDSSLAKNIQYF. DNA for the CDR3: TGTGCCAGCAGCCTTGACAGTTCCTTAGCCAAAAACATTCAGTACTTC.

V usage is TRBV7-9 and J usage is TRBJ2-3; D ambiguous. Trimming took 1 base from V and 0 from J, leaving 8 bases between them. The CDR3 totals 15 residues. Germline values: CDR1 SEHNR, CDR2 FQNEAQ (reference sequence). CDR3 sequence (DNA): TGTGCCAGCAGCTTAGTTTTCTCTAGCACAGATACGCAGTATTTT. It encodes CASSLVFSSTDTQYF.

The chain is built from TRBV11-2 and TRBJ2-3; TRBD2 aligns across 9 bases. The CDR3 loop spans 17 amino acids. With 1 base clipped from V and 1 base from J, the junction kept 6 bases outside the gene matches. Looked up from germline, CDR1 is SGHAT and CDR2 is FQNNGV. CDR3 nucleotides: TGTGCCAGCAGCTTAGCTAGCGGGGCCCTTGGCACAGATACGCAGTATTTT. Translation: CASSLASGALGTDTQYF.

The V and J genes are TRBV7-9 and TRBJ2-7; no definite D call. V gave up 5 bases and J gave up 2 bases, with 7 bases separating them. There are 12 residues in the CDR3. CDR1 and CDR2 (germline): SEHNR, FQNEAQ (reference sequence). Here the CDR3 DNA reads TGTGCCAGCAGCCCCGAGGCCTACGAGCAGTACTTC. It translates to CASSPEAYEQYF.

This clone showed up just once. The rearrangement joins TRBV28 to TRBJ1-2; unclear D gene. V lost 1 base, J lost 6 bases, and 9 bases lay in between. The CDR3 has 13 residues. The V gene's germline CDR1 is MDHEN and CDR2 SYDVKM. CDR3 in amino acids: CASSLLGADGYTF. The DNA of the CDR3 is TGTGCCAGCAGTTTATTAGGAGCAGATGGCTACACCTTC.

The rearrangement joins TRBV19 to TRBJ2-7; TRBD1 aligns across 10 bases. CDR1 and CDR2 from the germline V gene are LNHDA and SQIVND (reference sequence). This CDR3 comprises 14 residues. Trimming at V came to 7 bases and at J to 3 bases, leaving 6 bases not matched to a gene. In DNA, the CDR3 is TGTGCCAGTAACCGGGGACAGGGGTACTACGAGCAGTACTTC. This sequence encodes CASNRGQGYYEQYF.

The chain has TRBV7-8 and TRBJ1-3, with a possible D match to TRBD1 (6 bases). The CDR3 is 20 residues long. The V gene lost 7 bases and the J gene lost 2 bases, with 30 bases spanning the gap. CDR1 is SGHVS and CDR2 is FQNEAQ in the germline V gene. CDR3: CASKPTGTSIGAVAGNTIYF. The DNA for the CDR3 is TGTGCCAGCAAACCCACCGGGACATCAATAGGGGCTGTCGCTGGAAACACCATATATTTT.

This chain connects TRBV19 to TRBJ1-4; 10 bases are shared with TRBD1. Germline V CDR1 and CDR2: LNHDA, SQIVND (reference sequence). Unmatched junction bases numbered 7, after V lost 5 bases and J lost 7 bases. This CDR3 has 15 residues. CDR3 protein: CASSPLGTGVEKLFF. The DNA for the CDR3 is TGTGCCAGTAGTCCCCTCGGGACAGGGGTTGAAAAACTGTTTTTT.

The chain is built from TRBV29-1 and TRBJ2-1, with 8 bases matching TRBD2. The CDR3 sequence is 13 residues long. The germline V gene encodes CDR1 SQVTM and CDR2 ANQGSEA. The V segment lost 7 bases and the J segment 4 bases; nucleotides outside the gene matches: 6. CDR3 amino acids: CSARGGAYNEQFF. CDR3 bases: TGCAGCGCCCGGGGGGGGGCGTACAATGAGCAGTTCTTC.

The genes are TRBV4-2 and TRBJ2-1, with TRBD2 matching over 8 bases. V dropped 0 bases and J dropped 4; count of bases not matched to a gene: 5. This CDR3 has 16 amino acids. Germline CDR1 and CDR2: LGHNA and YNFKEQ. CDR3 DNA sequence: TGTGCCAGCAGCCAAGATTTAACTAGCGGTTACAATGAGCAGTTCTTC. Protein: CASSQDLTSGYNEQFF.

This clone was picked up one time. The rearrangement links TRBV7-2 to TRBJ2-3; D is unresolved. The CDR3 extends over 12 amino acids. Germline lookup yields CDR1 SGHTA and CDR2 FQGNSA. V was pared by 5 bases and J by 0 bases, with 3 bases between. The CDR3 reads CASSLSTDTQYF. The CDR3 DNA reads as TGTGCCAGCAGCCTCAGCACAGATACGCAGTATTTT.

This chain uses TRBV27 with TRBJ2-1; D is possibly TRBD1 (5 bases). The germline CDR1 and CDR2 sequences are MNHEY and SMNVEV (reference sequence). The ends were cut back, 3 bases at V and 1 base at J, with 10 bases in the middle. This CDR3 contains 15 residues. The CDR3 protein is CASSLGRPSYNEQFF. The CDR3 region has the DNA TGTGCCAGCAGTTTGGGGCGGCCGTCCTACAATGAGCAGTTCTTC.

The rearrangement uses TRBV27 and TRBJ1-2; 7 bases match TRBD1. The CDR3 sequence is 17 residues long. The ends lost 1 base at V and 3 bases at J; junction bases unmatched: 11. Germline lookup yields CDR1 MNHEY and CDR2 SMNVEV (reference sequence). The CDR3 sequence: CASSLYPRGGLDYGYTF. The DNA of the CDR3 is TGTGCCAGCAGTTTATACCCTCGAGGGGGCCTCGACTATGGCTACACCTTC.

The table lists this clone with a few counts. The chain carries TRBV6-6 and TRBJ2-4; tentative D call: TRBD2 (6 bases). The CDR3 runs 16 residues. CDR1 is MNHNY, CDR2 SVGAGI, per germline (reference sequence). Trimming left V 5 bases short and J 0 bases short, with 14 bases between. CDR3 nucleotides: TGTGCCAGCAGTAGGAGGGATACCCAAGCCAAAAACATTCAGTACTTC. Its protein product is CASSRRDTQAKNIQYF.

The CDR3 spells CASSEYRLAANTGELFF. The CDR3 DNA is TGTGCCAGCAGTGAATATAGACTAGCGGCGAACACCGGGGAGCTGTTTTTT. The J gene is TRBJ2-2, the V gene TRBV25-1; 9 nucleotides match TRBD2. V lost 0 bases and J lost 0; bases outside the gene matches: 2. Per the germline V gene, CDR1 is MGHDK and CDR2 is SYGVNS. The CDR3 is 17 residues long. Looking up the rest from reference TRBV25-1 and TRBJ2-2 gives the full variable domain: EADIYQTPRYLVIGTGKKITLECSQTMGHDKMYWYQQDPGMELHLIHYSYGVNSTEKGDLSSESTVSRIRTEHFPLTLESARPSHTSQYLCASSEYRLAANTGELFFGEGSRLTVL.

V and J are TRBV5-1 and TRBJ1-1, with TRBD1 matching 9 bases. In germline, CDR1 is SGHRS, CDR2 YFSETQ. The CDR3 runs to 15 residues. The ends lost 4 bases at V and 3 bases at J; junction bases unmatched: 7. CDR3 coding DNA: TGCGCCAGCAGCAGAGGGACAGGGTCGTACACTGAAGCTTTCTTT. The encoded protein is CASSRGTGSYTEAFF. Combining the CDR3 with reference TRBV5-1 and TRBJ1-1 gives the whole variable domain KAGVTQTPRYLIKTRGQQVTLSCSPISGHRSVSWYQQTPGQGLQFLFEYFSETQRNKGNFPGRFSGRQFSNSRSEMNVSTLELGDSALYLCASSRGTGSYTEAFFGQGTRLTVV.

The rearrangement uses TRBV29-1 and TRBJ2-7, with D possibly matching TRBD1 (6 bases). The CDR3 has 11 amino acids. Germline CDR1 reads SQVTM; CDR2 reads ANQGSEA. V lost 7 bases, J lost 3 bases, and 10 bases lay in between. The CDR3 spells CSGAQGYEQYF. The CDR3 nucleotides are TGCAGCGGGGCACAGGGCTACGAGCAGTACTTC.

Concerning this clone itself: The same CDR3 is also encoded by other DNA sequences in this sample. The J gene is TRBJ1-5, the V gene TRBV19; 8 bases align to TRBD1. The CDR3 is made up of 14 amino acids. After removal of 6 bases from V and 4 bases from J, the junction contained 5 bases not matched to a gene. CDR1 LNHDA and CDR2 SQIVND come from the germline V gene (reference sequence). The chain's CDR3 is CASSDRGGNQPQHF. The CDR3 DNA is TGTGCCAGTAGCGACAGGGGTGGAAATCAGCCCCAGCATTTT.